This TCR beta chain was retrieved from a study of metastatic and nonmetastatic thyroid tumors. Study-wide background: Peripheral blood and tumor or nodule samples from malignant and benign thyroid patients were compared. Study-level results: TCR beta diversity was reportedly significantly higher in malignant thyroid tumors than benign nodules, in blood and tumor.

TCRdb recomputed clones from the PCR reads via MiXCR. The data hold some 4,800 clones, with 22% observed a single time. Not a single patient had been given any form of treatment at any point before undergoing thyroid surgery. This clone was detected a few times. Its antigen is currently unknown. CDR3 length: 12 residues. CDR1 and CDR2 from the germline V gene are SQVTM and ANQGSEA. V gave up 7 bases and J gave up 8 bases, with 15 bases separating them. The specimen was tumor tissue. The sequence came from a male donor with papillary thyroid cancer or a benign thyroid nodule (not recorded which). Some clones in this sample may be carry-over from other donors' samples. The V and J genes are TRBV29-1 and TRBJ2-1; D may be TRBD2 (5 bases). The CDR3 DNA reads TGCAGCGGAAGTACTAGGGATGATGAGCAGTTCTTC. It translates to CSGSTRDDEQFF.